This TCR beta chain stems from a study of persistence of HIV-infected CD4 T cells (dated by TCRdb to the early 2020s). For context, the study as a whole: CMV- and HIV-1 Gag-responding CD4+ T cells were isolated from ART-treated individuals so that antigen-driven clonal expansion of HIV-1-infected cells could be examined. The median time participants had been on suppressive ART was under 10 years. For the TCR cluster analysis across participants, fewer than ten participants were included for CMV and more than five participants for Gag. Peripheral blood samples of up to about 200 mL were collected at multiple time points, except for a couple of participants, who underwent leukapheresis at a single time point. The clonality of all cells in each sorted population was assessed by TCRbeta sequencing, whereas the clonality of infected cells was assessed by proviral sequencing.

The CDR3 runs 12 amino acids, cysteine and phenylalanine included. Only CDR3 DNA is held: 36 bases, read in frame from base 1. Based on the germline V gene, the CDR1 and CDR2 sequences are MGHRA and YSYEKL. V loses 0 bases, J loses 10 bases, and the germline ends lie 9 bases apart. TCRbeta repertoires were sequenced from genomic DNA with the immunoSEQ hsTCRB assay version 4 in survey mode. For TCRbeta sequencing, genomic DNA was diluted to roughly 10 ng/uL, and up to 1 ug was used per sample. As for the authors' bioinformatics: Analysis of the TCRbeta data was done in ImmunoSeq Analyzer 3.0, and diversity was computed on productive nucleotide rearrangements. Using the Immunarch R package, the improved Chao index served to estimate lower-bound TCR diversity and the Gini coefficient served to estimate clonality. When different nucleotide rearrangements encoded the same CDR3beta amino acid sequence, each rearrangement was treated as a distinct clonotype. Differential abundance analysis identified TCRbeta sequences significantly enriched in antigen-responding cells relative to anti-CD3/anti-CD28-activated cells. Using predicted peptide-MHC specificity as the basis, GLIPH2 grouped TCRs into clusters, both for each participant individually and for the merged data sets that combined participants. In its TCRdb copy, this immuneACCESS table keeps in-frame sequences only and misses some clones. Where compared with another copy, unresolved V genes explain less than half of these, and the others have no known cause. The V and J calls and clone size are taken from that table; D and trimming were inferred from the DNA. The sample table lists 30,000 or so clones, around 82% of them with a count of one. The biggest ten clones account for just over 0.85% of the sample.

What the research found in general, with its limitations: Degenerate expanded CDR3beta sequences were enriched in antigen-responding cells, suggesting convergent selection of CD4+ responses to CMV and Gag. TCR oligoclonality correlated with proviral oligoclonality within the same sorted populations. Only a small number of individuals took part in the study, and only a limited range of antigens was tested. Significantly lower TCRbeta richness was observed in CMV- and Gag-responding cells than in anti-CD3/anti-CD28-responding cells, and higher oligoclonality was observed in CMV-responding cells than in CD3/CD28-stimulated and Gag-responding cells. Bulk TCR analyses could not be restricted to the rare CMV-responding cells that actually carried HIV-1 proviruses.

The sample's treatment or condition, from its label and the paper: suppressive antiretroviral therapy. Lysates of CMV-infected fibroblasts were used at about 10 ug/mL for cell stimulation. Memory populations depleted of antigen-responding cells were obtained by sorting nonresponding CD40L-negative CD69-negative CD45RO-high memory CD4+ T cells. HIV-1-infected adults in whom suppressive ART had been started during chronic infection were enrolled as participants. Plasma HIV-1 RNA had been undetectable (below 50 copies/mL) in participants for at least 4 years. To be included, a participant needed positive CMV serology and a CD4+ T cell count above 400 cells/uL. Before stimulation, PBMCs were isolated using density centrifugation and then depleted of CD8+ T cells. Stimulation of CD8-depleted PBMCs was carried out for about 20 hours with anti-CD28/CD49d costimulation, CD40-blocking antibody and enfuvirtide, to prevent new infections. Sorting was done on either a Beckman Coulter MoFlo Legacy or an XDP sorter, and propidium iodide was used to exclude dead cells. The QIAamp DNA Mini Kit was used for genomic DNA extraction from samples above one million cells, and the Quick-DNA Microprep Kit was used otherwise.

The sample holds one count of this clone. The clone's antigen remains unknown. Per-nucleotide qualities are absent, and no much larger clonotype sits a single base away. The sample here was CD4+ T cells sorted from PBMCs after approximately 20-hour stimulation, taken from a patient who received antiretroviral therapy. Taken with the paper, the label for cell subset or site translates to: CD40L-CD69- CD45RO-high memory CD4 T cells not responding to CMV lysate. The clonotype originates from an adult man with HIV who was CMV-seropositive. The sequence joins TRBV4-1 to TRBJ1-2; the D gene cannot be resolved reliably. The nucleotides read TGCGCCAGCAGCCAAGATCTAGCTCTCTACACCTTC. This codes for CASSQDLALYTF.